Below, 2 T cell receptor beta chains from the same sample are listed, as sequenced in a study of CD8+CD57+ T cells in acquired aplastic anemia. Patients included in sequencing had previously demonstrated CD8+CD57+ cell expansion by flow cytometry. TCR beta VDJ combinations and CDR3 sequences were profiled from genomic DNA. Using its own MiXCR run on the reads, TCRdb lists one record per CDR3 protein. The sample comprises approximately 470,000 distinct CDR3 sequences, over 25% of which are singletons, and less than 0.85% rests with the top ten. The sequenced sample consisted of sorted CD4+, CD8+, or CD8+CD57+ T cells (not recorded which) from PBMCs. The receptors originated from a human donor with aplastic anemia.

This clonotype was recorded at least ten times. V and J are TRBV6-6 and TRBJ1-6; the D is unclear. Trimming pared 0 bases from V and 7 bases from J, leaving 7 bases between. In germline, CDR1 is MNHNY, CDR2 SVGAGI (reference sequence). The CDR3 is made up of 14 amino acids. The CDR3 here is CASSYSTKNSPLHF. The CDR3 DNA sequence: TGTGCCAGCAGTTACTCGACTAAGAATTCACCCCTCCACTTT.

This clonotype has only a few counts. The chain uses TRBV9 and TRBJ1-5, with TRBD1 matching 11 bases. The CDR3 sequence is 14 residues long. Germline-derived CDR1 and CDR2 are SGDLS and YYNGEE. V was pared by 5 bases and J by 6 bases, with 4 bases of the junction left unmatched. The CDR3 DNA reads as TGTGCCAGCAGTGATGGGACAGGGGGTCAGCCCCAGCATTTT. It yields the protein CASSDGTGGQPQHF.